One T cell receptor beta chain is described in this entry. This specimen belongs to a study of T cell responses to AZD1222 COVID-19 vaccine. Clones were sequenced by immunoSEQ multiplex PCR, and TCRdb holds only the in-frame ones, with some missing. The sample contains roughly 100,000 clones, 70% to 90% of which appear only once. CDR1 MGHRA and CDR2 YSYEKL come from the germline V gene. V lost 4 bases to trimming and J lost 5 bases; unmatched junction nucleotides: 4. This CDR3 comprises 15 residues. The sequenced sample was peripheral blood, obtained on day 0 of AZD1222 vaccination. The sequence was obtained from an adult in good health. The chain combines TRBV4-1 with TRBJ2-1; 11 positions match TRBD2. CDR3 loop: CASSPLAGGNNEQFF. The CDR3 DNA reads TGCGCCAGCAGCCCCCTAGCGGGAGGCAACAATGAGCAGTTCTTC.